This entry features one TCR beta chain sequence. Its antigen is undetermined. These data belong to a study of cytomegalovirus exposure and HLA in healthy donors. PCR used 60 Vbeta primers and 13 Jbeta primers. Some clones are missing from TCRdb's copy, which holds only in-frame ones; the method was immunoSEQ multiplex PCR. The table has about 200,000 clones, roughly four fifths seen once. Study-level findings and limits: A likely sequencing artifact accounted for one observed cluster of highly shared sequence variants. Presence/absence comparisons presumed near-even sequencing depth among donors. Differences between HLA loci emerged in a later analysis of TCR association rates, with DRB1 most and HLA-C fewest. Earlier analysis found most TCR beta V segments productive about 87% or about 30% of the time.

Germline lookup yields CDR1 SGHRS and CDR2 YFSETQ. The length of the CDR3 is 13 residues. The trim removed 7 bases at V and 3 bases at J, leaving 3 bases unmatched. This receptor was taken from a young man in good health and CMV-seronegative. The chain carries TRBV5-1 and TRBJ2-3; 9 nucleotides match TRBD1. Sequenced: PBMCs. The CDR3 DNA is TGCGCCAGCGCACAGGGGGCGACAGATACGCAGTATTTT. Its translation: CASAQGATDTQYF.